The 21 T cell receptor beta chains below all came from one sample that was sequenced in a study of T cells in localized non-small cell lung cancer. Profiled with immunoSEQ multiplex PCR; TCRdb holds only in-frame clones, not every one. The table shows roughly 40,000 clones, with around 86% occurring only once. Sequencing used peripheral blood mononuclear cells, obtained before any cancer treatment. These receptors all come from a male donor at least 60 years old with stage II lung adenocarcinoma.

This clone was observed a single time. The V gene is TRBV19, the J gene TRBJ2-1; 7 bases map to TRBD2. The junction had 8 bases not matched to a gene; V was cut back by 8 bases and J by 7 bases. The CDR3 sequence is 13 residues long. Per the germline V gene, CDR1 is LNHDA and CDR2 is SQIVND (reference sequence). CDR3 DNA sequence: TGTGCCAGTTGGGGGGGATTAGAGAATGAGCAGTTCTTC. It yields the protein CASWGGLENEQFF.

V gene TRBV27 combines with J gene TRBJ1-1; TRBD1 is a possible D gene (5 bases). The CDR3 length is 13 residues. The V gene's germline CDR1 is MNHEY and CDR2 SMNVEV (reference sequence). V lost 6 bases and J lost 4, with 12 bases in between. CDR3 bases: TGTGCCAGCAGGGGGCTAGGGTTCACTGAAGCTTTCTTT. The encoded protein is CASRGLGFTEAFF.

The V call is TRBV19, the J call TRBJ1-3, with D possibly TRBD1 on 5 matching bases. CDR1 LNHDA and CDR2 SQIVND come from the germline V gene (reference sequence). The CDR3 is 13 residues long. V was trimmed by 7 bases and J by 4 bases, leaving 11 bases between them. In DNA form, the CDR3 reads TGTGCCAGTATACCCAGGGCCGGAAACACCATATATTTT. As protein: CASIPRAGNTIYF.

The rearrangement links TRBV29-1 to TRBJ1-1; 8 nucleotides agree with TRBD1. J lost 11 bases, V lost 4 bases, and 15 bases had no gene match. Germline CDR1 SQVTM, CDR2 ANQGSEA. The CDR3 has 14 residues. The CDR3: CSVVDGQGGWGAFF. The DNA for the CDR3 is TGCAGCGTTGTGGATGGACAGGGAGGGTGGGGGGCTTTCTTT. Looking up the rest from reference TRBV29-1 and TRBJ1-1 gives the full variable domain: SAVISQKPSRDICQRGTSLTIQCQVDSQVTMMFWYRQQPGQSLTLIATANQGSEATYESGFVIDKFPISRPNLTFSTLTVSNMSPEDSSIYLCSVVDGQGGWGAFFGQGTRLTVV.

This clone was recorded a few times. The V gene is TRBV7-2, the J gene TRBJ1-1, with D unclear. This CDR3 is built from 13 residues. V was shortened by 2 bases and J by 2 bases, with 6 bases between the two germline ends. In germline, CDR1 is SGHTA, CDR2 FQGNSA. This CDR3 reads CASSLRANTEAFF. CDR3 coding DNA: TGTGCCAGCAGCTTACGAGCCAACACTGAAGCTTTCTTT. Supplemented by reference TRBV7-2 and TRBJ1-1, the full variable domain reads GAGVSQSPSNKVTEKGKDVELRCDPISGHTALYWYRQSLGQGLEFLIYFQGNSAPDKSGLPSDRFSAERTGGSVSTLTIQRTQQEDSAVYLCASSLRANTEAFFGQGTRLTVV.

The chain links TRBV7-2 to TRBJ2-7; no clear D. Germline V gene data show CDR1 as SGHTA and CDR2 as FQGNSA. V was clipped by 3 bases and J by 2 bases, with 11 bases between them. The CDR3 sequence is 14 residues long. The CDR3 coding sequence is TGTGCCAGCAGCTTGTCGCCAGGTCCCTACGAGCAGTACTTC. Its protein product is CASSLSPGPYEQYF.

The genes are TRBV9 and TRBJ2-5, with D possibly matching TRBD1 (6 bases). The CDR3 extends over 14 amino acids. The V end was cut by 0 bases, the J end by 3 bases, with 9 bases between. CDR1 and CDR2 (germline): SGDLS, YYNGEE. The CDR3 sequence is CASSVEGVEETQYF. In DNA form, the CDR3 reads TGTGCCAGCAGCGTAGAGGGGGTGGAAGAGACCCAGTACTTC.

The CDR3 is CASSSYVGGTQYF. The CDR3, as DNA: TGTGCCAGCAGCTCGTACGTCGGCGGGACGCAGTATTTT. The chain has TRBV7-2 and TRBJ2-3, with D maybe TRBD2 (5 bases). Germline V gene lookup returns CDR1 SGHTA and CDR2 FQGNSA. The CDR3 totals 13 residues. V lost 4 bases and J 9 bases, leaving 14 bases between the germline ends.

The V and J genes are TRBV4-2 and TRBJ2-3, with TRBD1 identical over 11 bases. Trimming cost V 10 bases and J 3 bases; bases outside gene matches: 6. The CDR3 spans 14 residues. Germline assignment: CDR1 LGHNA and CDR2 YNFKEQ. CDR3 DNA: TGTGCCACCCGGGACAGGGGGAGGACAGATACGCAGTATTTT. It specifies CATRDRGRTDTQYF.

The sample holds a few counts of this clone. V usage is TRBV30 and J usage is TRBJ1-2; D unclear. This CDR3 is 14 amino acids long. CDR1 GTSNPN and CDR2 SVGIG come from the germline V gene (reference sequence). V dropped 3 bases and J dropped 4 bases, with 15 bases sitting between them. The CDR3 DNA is TGTGCCTGGAGCGCTGACGGCGCCGGCTATGGCTACACCTTC. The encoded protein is CAWSADGAGYGYTF.

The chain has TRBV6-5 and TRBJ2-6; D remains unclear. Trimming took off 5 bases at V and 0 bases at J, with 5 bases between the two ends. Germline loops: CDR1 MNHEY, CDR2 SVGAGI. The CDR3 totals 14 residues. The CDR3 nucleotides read TGTGCCAGCAGTCGGATCTCTGGGGCCAACGTCCTGACTTTC. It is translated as CASSRISGANVLTF.

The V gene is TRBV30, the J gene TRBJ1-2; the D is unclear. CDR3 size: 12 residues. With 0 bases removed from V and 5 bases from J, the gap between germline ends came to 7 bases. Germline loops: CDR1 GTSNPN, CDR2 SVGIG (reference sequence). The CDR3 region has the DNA TGTGCCTGGAGTGTGGGAGGGTATGGCTACACCTTC. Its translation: CAWSVGGYGYTF.

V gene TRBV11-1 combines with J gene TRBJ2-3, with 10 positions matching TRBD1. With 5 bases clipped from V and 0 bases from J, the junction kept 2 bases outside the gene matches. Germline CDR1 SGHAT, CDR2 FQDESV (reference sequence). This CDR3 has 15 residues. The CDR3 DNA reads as TGTGCCAGCAGCCGACAGGGGGCTAGCACAGATACGCAGTATTTT. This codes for CASSRQGASTDTQYF.

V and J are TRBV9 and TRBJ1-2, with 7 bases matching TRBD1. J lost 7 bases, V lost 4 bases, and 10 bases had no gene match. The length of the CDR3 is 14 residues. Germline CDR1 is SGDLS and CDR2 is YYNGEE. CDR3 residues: CASSPVGQSGGYTF. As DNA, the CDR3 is TGTGCCAGCAGCCCGGTGGGACAGTCGGGTGGCTACACCTTC. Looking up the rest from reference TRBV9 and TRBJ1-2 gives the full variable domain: DSGVTQTPKHLITATGQRVTLRCSPRSGDLSVYWYQQSLDQGLQFLIQYYNGEERAKGNILERFSAQQFPDLHSELNLSSLELGDSALYFCASSPVGQSGGYTFGSGTRLTVV.

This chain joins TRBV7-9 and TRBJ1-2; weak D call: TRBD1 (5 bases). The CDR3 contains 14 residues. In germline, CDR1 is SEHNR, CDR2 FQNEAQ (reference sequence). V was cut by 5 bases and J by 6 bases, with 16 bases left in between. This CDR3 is CASSQPGTWDGYTF. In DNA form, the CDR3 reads TGTGCCAGCAGCCAACCCGGGACCTGGGATGGCTACACCTTC.

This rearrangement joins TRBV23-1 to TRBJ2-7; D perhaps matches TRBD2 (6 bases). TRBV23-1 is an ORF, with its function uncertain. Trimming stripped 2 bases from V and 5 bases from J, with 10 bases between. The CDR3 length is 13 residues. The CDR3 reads CASSQGGLNEQYF. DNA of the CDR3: TGCGCCAGCAGTCAAGGGGGACTTAACGAGCAGTACTTC.

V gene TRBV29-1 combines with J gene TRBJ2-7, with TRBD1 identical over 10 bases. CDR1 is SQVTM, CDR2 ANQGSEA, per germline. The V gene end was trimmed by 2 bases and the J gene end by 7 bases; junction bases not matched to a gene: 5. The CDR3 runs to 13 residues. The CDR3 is CSVEPGQGREQYF. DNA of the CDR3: TGCAGCGTTGAACCGGGACAGGGGAGGGAGCAGTACTTC.

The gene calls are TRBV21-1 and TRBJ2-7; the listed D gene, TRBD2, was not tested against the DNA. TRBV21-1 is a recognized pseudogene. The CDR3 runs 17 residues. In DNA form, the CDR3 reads TGTGCCAGCAGTAAACTAGCGGGAGGGCCCCCCACCTACGAGCAGTACTTC. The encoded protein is CASSKLAGGPPTYEQYF.

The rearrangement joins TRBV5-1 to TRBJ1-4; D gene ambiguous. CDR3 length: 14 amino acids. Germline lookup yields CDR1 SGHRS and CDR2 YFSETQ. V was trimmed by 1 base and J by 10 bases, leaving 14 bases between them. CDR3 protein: CASSLTEGIGKLFF. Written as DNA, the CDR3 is TGCGCCAGCAGCTTGACAGAAGGTATTGGAAAACTGTTTTTT.

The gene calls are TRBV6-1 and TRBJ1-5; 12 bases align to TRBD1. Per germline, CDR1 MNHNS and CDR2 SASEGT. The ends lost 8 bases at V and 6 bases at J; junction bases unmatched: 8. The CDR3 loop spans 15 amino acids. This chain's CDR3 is CASQGQGALAQPQHF. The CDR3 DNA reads TGTGCCAGCCAGGGACAGGGGGCCTTGGCTCAGCCCCAGCATTTT.

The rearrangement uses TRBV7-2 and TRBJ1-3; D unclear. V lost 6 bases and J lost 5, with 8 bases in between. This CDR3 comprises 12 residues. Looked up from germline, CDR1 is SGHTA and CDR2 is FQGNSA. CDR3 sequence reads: CASSPKRNTIYF. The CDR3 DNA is TGTGCCAGCAGTCCTAAGAGAAACACCATATATTTT.